This entry describes one TCR beta chain. The table came from immunoSEQ multiplex PCR; TCRdb's copy has only in-frame clones and leaves some out. The sample shows about 110,000 clones, roughly 90% of them seen only once. The sample belongs to a study of T cell responses to AZD1222 COVID-19 vaccine. The specimen was peripheral blood, collected on day 0 of AZD1222 vaccination. The receptor was derived from an adult in good health.

CDR3 in amino acids: CASCPAGDDTQYF. CDR3 sequence (DNA): TGTGCCAGCTGTCCGGCGGGAGACGATACGCAGTATTTT. The chain carries TRBV7-3 and TRBJ2-3; 7 bases match TRBD2. V lost 8 bases to trimming and J lost 6 bases; unmatched junction nucleotides: 8. CDR1 is SGHTA and CDR2 is FQGTGA in the germline V gene. CDR3 size: 13 residues.